This TCR beta chain was sequenced in a study of blood T cell repertoires in COVID-19. Background on the study: Both acute and convalescent COVID-19 samples were obtained from the United States, Italy and Spain.

As handled by the study authors: Amplification of reference gene primers provided the estimated nucleated cell counts. The data were produced by immunoSEQ multiplex PCR, yet TCRdb's version contains in-frame clones alone and is incomplete. That table furnishes V, J and clone size, whereas the DNA furnished D and trimming. The sample contains about 110,000 clones, under 90% of which appear only once. The V end was cut by 6 bases, the J end by 1 base, with 10 bases between. The CDR3 extends over 13 amino acids. The V gene's germline CDR1 is SEHNR and CDR2 FQNEAQ (reference sequence). This TCR came from a woman aged 45-59 years with acute or convalescent COVID-19. The gene calls are TRBV7-9 and TRBJ2-7; D is possibly TRBD2 (5 bases). Sequences were obtained from peripheral blood. The CDR3 coding sequence is TGTGCCAGCAGGGACGGACTTTCCTACGAGCAGTACTTC. The encoded protein is CASRDGLSYEQYF.